This T cell receptor beta chain is from a study of CD8 T cells in Susac syndrome. Study summary: Within the group of sequenced Susac syndrome patients, roughly six had active disease and eight or nine were in remission. Blood was drawn from patients with Susac syndrome. At that point, they were therapy-naive, on corticosteroids, or on intravenous immunoglobulin alone.

With V trimmed by 0 bases and J by 2 bases, 1 base remained unmatched. CDR3 length: 13 residues. Germline V gene data show CDR1 as DFQATT and CDR2 as SNEGSKA (reference sequence). Sequencing of TCR beta was performed on blood CD8+ and CD4+ T cells. Random hexamers were used to reverse transcribe the RNA input (roughly 0.5 to 1 ug). An immunoSEQ multiplex PCR generated amplified TCR beta CDR3 products spanning 54 Vbeta and 13 Jbeta. TCRdb independently ran MiXCR on the immunoSEQ multiplex PCR reads; one entry per CDR3 protein. The data show over 150,000 distinct CDR3 sequences, about 93% seen once. The rearrangement links TRBV20-1 to TRBJ2-7; 7 bases map to TRBD1. Sequenced sample: CD4+ T cells from PBMCs. This receptor was obtained from a human donor with Susac syndrome. CDR3 amino acids: CSARDGTAYEQYF. The CDR3 DNA sequence: TGCAGTGCTAGAGATGGGACAGCCTACGAGCAGTACTTC.